A single sample is the source of the 30 T cell receptor beta chains below, sequenced in a study of cytomegalovirus exposure and HLA in healthy donors. PCR amplification relied on 60 Vbeta primers (plus 13 Jbeta primers). Profiling relied on immunoSEQ multiplex PCR, and the TCRdb table lists in-frame clones only, not all of them. The table has some 76,000 clones, approximately 84% seen once. The sample was PBMCs. The receptors originated from a woman aged 45-59 years in good health and CMV-seronegative.

This clone was counted only a few times. The chain recombines TRBV5-6 with TRBJ2-3; 7 bases agree with TRBD2. This CDR3 region has 15 residues. V shed 0 bases, J shed 3 bases, and the junction held 4 bases outside the gene matches. Germline CDR1 reads SGHDT; CDR2 reads YYEEEE. The DNA of the CDR3 is TGTGCCAGCAGCTTGGATCTAGCGGTGACAGATACGCAGTATTTT. This gives the protein CASSLDLAVTDTQYF.

This clone was observed once. The gene calls are TRBV15 and TRBJ1-4; 10 bases are a match to TRBD1. This CDR3 comprises 16 residues. J lost 7 bases, V lost 4 bases, and 9 bases had no gene match. Germline V lookup: CDR1 LNHNV, CDR2 YYDKDF (reference sequence). The CDR3 spells CATSKGIGTGVEKLFF. The CDR3, as DNA: TGTGCCACCAGCAAAGGTATCGGGACAGGGGTTGAAAAACTGTTTTTT.

V usage is TRBV28 and J usage is TRBJ1-4; no clear D gene. The V gene lost 6 bases and the J gene lost 8 bases, with 22 bases spanning the gap. The CDR3 totals 16 residues. Germline V gives CDR1 MDHEN, CDR2 SYDVKM. The chain's CDR3 is CASRVVGGASGEKLFF. The CDR3 bases are TGTGCCAGCAGGGTCGTGGGAGGAGCCAGCGGCGAAAAACTGTTTTTT.

This clone appeared a few times. The genes are TRBV9 and TRBJ1-6; the D is unclear. CDR3 size: 16 residues. The ends were cut back, 0 bases at V and 0 bases at J, with 7 bases in the middle. Germline V CDR1 and CDR2: SGDLS, YYNGEE. CDR3 protein: CASSVGPSSYNSPLHF. DNA for the CDR3: TGTGCCAGCAGCGTAGGCCCTAGCTCCTATAATTCACCCCTCCACTTT.

CDR3 nucleotides: TGTGCCAGCACCGACACGGGGGAGACCCAGTACTTC. This sequence encodes CASTDTGETQYF. The chain has TRBV6-1 and TRBJ2-5; the D gene is possibly TRBD2 (5 bases). This CDR3 comprises 12 residues. V shed 7 bases and J shed 5 bases, with 11 bases lying between them. Germline loops: CDR1 MNHNS, CDR2 SASEGT.

V usage is TRBV7-8 and J usage is TRBJ1-4, with TRBD1 matching 9 bases. V lost 2 bases, J lost 6 bases, and 7 bases stayed unmatched. Germline assignment: CDR1 SGHVS and CDR2 FQNEAQ. The CDR3 loop spans 16 amino acids. The CDR3 nucleotides are TGTGCCAGCAGCTTAAACCCGGGACAGGGTCATGAAAAACTGTTTTTT. It translates to CASSLNPGQGHEKLFF.

This clone was recorded once. The V call is TRBV5-8, the J call TRBJ2-1; possible D gene TRBD1, 6 bases. This CDR3 comprises 16 residues. V was cut by 2 bases and J by 1 base, with 13 bases left in between. The germline V gene has CDR1 SGHTS and CDR2 YDEGEE. This chain's CDR3 is CASSFRGGGSYNEQFF. CDR3 nucleotides: TGTGCCAGCAGCTTTAGAGGGGGTGGTTCCTACAATGAGCAGTTCTTC.

With respect to this clone: One junction end disagrees with the germline gene, perhaps due to a read error. V gene TRBV27 combines with J gene TRBJ1-1; D might be TRBD1 (5 bases). Germline assignment: CDR1 MNHEY and CDR2 SMNVEV (reference sequence). CDR3 length: 15 amino acids. The CDR3 DNA reads TGTGTCAGCAGTTTGGGGGGACCCTCTAACACTGAAGCTTTCTTT. It yields the protein CVSSLGGPSNTEAFF.

The V call is TRBV2, the J call TRBJ1-2; D is perhaps TRBD1 (6 bases). The CDR3 length is 13 residues. The V gene's germline CDR1 is SNHLY and CDR2 FYNNEI. V lost 4 bases to trimming and J lost 2 bases, with 8 bases between them. The CDR3 DNA reads as TGTGCCAGCAGTGTTGACAGGAACTATGGCTACACCTTC. Amino acid sequence: CASSVDRNYGYTF.

CDR3 in amino acids: CASRSGRSFRYETQYF. CDR3 DNA: TGTGCCAGCCGGAGCGGGAGGTCGTTTCGATACGAGACCCAGTACTTC. The V and J genes are TRBV27 and TRBJ2-5, with 9 bases matching TRBD2. V was clipped by 8 bases and J by 5 bases; unmatched bases: 15. Germline V gene data show CDR1 as MNHEY and CDR2 as SMNVEV (reference sequence). CDR3 length: 16 residues.

CDR3 DNA: TGTGCCAGCAGCTCCGGGACAGGGTCTAACAATGAGCAGTTCTTC. It yields the protein CASSSGTGSNNEQFF. The chain is built from TRBV11-3 and TRBJ2-1, with 9 nucleotides matching TRBD1. CDR3 length equals 15 residues. Germline CDR1 and CDR2: SGHNT and YENEEA. V lost 4 bases, J lost 5 bases, and 6 bases stayed unmatched.

V usage is TRBV27 and J usage is TRBJ2-1; 14 bases align to TRBD2. The CDR3 consists of 15 residues. The germline V gene has CDR1 MNHEY and CDR2 SMNVEV (reference sequence). After removal of 7 bases from V and 4 bases from J, the junction contained 3 bases not matched to a gene. CDR3 sequence reads: CASIRTSGGYNEQFF. The CDR3 DNA follows: TGTGCCAGCATTAGGACTAGCGGGGGGTACAATGAGCAGTTCTTC.

V and J are TRBV9 and TRBJ1-2; D remains unclear. The germline CDR1 and CDR2 sequences are SGDLS and YYNGEE. This CDR3 region has 12 residues. The V and J ends lost 3 bases and 3 bases respectively, with 6 bases between them. CDR3 bases: TGTGCCAGCAGCGCCCTAGACTATGGCTACACCTTC. Protein: CASSALDYGYTF.

The V and J genes are TRBV15 and TRBJ1-1; TRBD1 matches at 9 bases. In germline, CDR1 is LNHNV, CDR2 YYDKDF (reference sequence). CDR3 length: 14 amino acids. The ends lost 5 bases at V and 5 bases at J; junction bases unmatched: 6. CDR3 protein: CATSHTQGATEAFF. CDR3 DNA: TGTGCCACCAGCCATACACAGGGGGCGACTGAAGCTTTCTTT.

The chain carries TRBV28 and TRBJ1-5, with D maybe TRBD1 (5 bases). Germline values: CDR1 MDHEN, CDR2 SYDVKM. V shed 8 bases and J shed 0 bases, with 11 bases lying between them. There are 14 residues in the CDR3. DNA of the CDR3: TGTGCCAGCGGAACGGGGGGTAGCAATCAGCCCCAGCATTTT. Amino acid sequence: CASGTGGSNQPQHF.

This sequence joins TRBV7-4 and TRBJ1-3; D not resolved. Germline loops: CDR1 SGHVT, CDR2 SQSDAQ. V was shortened by 3 bases and J by 0 bases, with 12 bases between the two germline ends. The CDR3 loop spans 16 amino acids. CDR3 in DNA: TGTGCCAGCAGCTTTCCTTCCAGTCCCTCTGGAAACACCATATATTTT. Its protein product is CASSFPSSPSGNTIYF. The full variable domain, in which reference TRBV7-4 and TRBJ1-3 provide the parts outside the CDR3, is GAGVSQSPRYKVAKRGRDVALRCDSISGHVTLYWYRQTLGQGSEVLTYSQSDAQRDKSGRPSGRFSAERPERSVSTLKIQRTEQGDSAVYLCASSFPSSPSGNTIYFGEGSWLTVV.

V gene TRBV19 combines with J gene TRBJ1-2; perhaps TRBD1 as D (5 bases). This CDR3 is built from 13 residues. Germline V gives CDR1 LNHDA, CDR2 SQIVND (reference sequence). Trimming shortened V by 7 bases and J by 4 bases, and 13 bases separated the two germline ends. As DNA, the CDR3 is TGTGCCAGTAACACGGGGGGGGGCTATGGCTACACCTTC. Protein product: CASNTGGGYGYTF.

In this sample, this clone turned up once. The CDR3 loop reads CASSLSSYEQYV. The CDR3 coding sequence is TGTGCCAGCTCACTTAGCTCCTACGAGCAGTACGTC. V is TRBV18 and J is TRBJ2-7; D unclear. V dropped 4 bases and J dropped 0 bases, with 4 bases sitting between them. This CDR3 is 12 amino acids long. The germline CDR1 and CDR2 sequences are KGHSH and LQKENI.

The chain uses TRBV6-6 and TRBJ2-7, with D perhaps TRBD2 (6 bases). CDR3 length: 15 amino acids. Germline CDR1 MNHNY, CDR2 SVGAGI (reference sequence). Between the trimmed V and J ends, which lost 6 bases and 5 bases, there was a span of 20 bases. CDR3 residues: CASRAGTLTLDEQYV. In DNA form, the CDR3 reads TGTGCCAGCAGAGCCGGGACTCTTACCCTGGACGAGCAGTACGTC.

J is TRBJ2-3 and V is TRBV5-1; 9 positions agree with TRBD2. Germline lookup yields CDR1 SGHRS and CDR2 YFSETQ. The junction had 1 base not matched to a gene; V was cut back by 4 bases and J by 1 base. The CDR3 sequence is 14 residues long. The CDR3 spells CASSRTSGTDTQYF. CDR3 DNA sequence: TGCGCCAGCAGCCGGACTAGCGGCACAGATACGCAGTATTTT.

The chain has TRBV19 and TRBJ2-1, with D possibly being TRBD2 (5 bases). The length of the CDR3 is 15 residues. Germline CDR1 is LNHDA and CDR2 is SQIVND (reference sequence). Deletions cut 3 bases from V and 4 bases from J, with 13 bases between. As DNA, the CDR3 is TGTGCCAGTAGTATCGGGGATAGTGGGTACAATGAGCAGTTCTTC. This sequence encodes CASSIGDSGYNEQFF.

V gene TRBV28 combines with J gene TRBJ2-3; 12 nucleotides line up with TRBD2. CDR1 is MDHEN, CDR2 SYDVKM, per germline. The CDR3 is 17 amino acids. V was pared by 3 bases and J by 0 bases, with 4 bases of the junction left unmatched. The CDR3 nucleotides read TGTGCCAGCAGTTTGATAGGACTAGCGGGAAGCACAGATACGCAGTATTTT. It yields the protein CASSLIGLAGSTDTQYF.

The J gene is TRBJ2-3, the V gene TRBV28; TRBD2 aligns across 7 bases. The CDR3 has 13 residues. Germline values: CDR1 MDHEN, CDR2 SYDVKM. Trimming removed 6 bases from V and 7 bases from J; junction bases left unmatched: 7. CDR3 DNA sequence: TGTGCCAGCAGGGGACTACCGCACCATACGCAGTATTTT. Translation: CASRGLPHHTQYF.

V and J are TRBV4-1 and TRBJ2-1; D not certain. Trimming took off 2 bases at V and 9 bases at J, with 11 bases between the two ends. CDR3 size: 13 residues. Germline V lookup: CDR1 MGHRA, CDR2 YSYEKL. The chain's CDR3 is CASSQITEPEQFF. CDR3 sequence (DNA): TGCGCCAGCAGCCAAATCACAGAGCCTGAGCAGTTCTTC.

This clone appeared a single time. The genes are TRBV9 and TRBJ1-2; TRBD1 aligns across 7 bases. V lost 4 bases, J lost 4 bases, and 10 bases stayed unmatched. Germline values: CDR1 SGDLS, CDR2 YYNGEE. The CDR3 spans 15 residues. The CDR3 sequence: CASSPPLRGSYGYTF. CDR3 in DNA: TGTGCCAGCAGCCCACCACTCAGGGGGTCCTATGGCTACACCTTC.

This chain connects TRBV5-4 to TRBJ2-1; possibly TRBD1 for D (5 bases). Germline V gene data show CDR1 as SGHNT and CDR2 as YYREEE (reference sequence). Trimming shortened V by 0 bases and J by 10 bases, and 14 bases separated the two germline ends. The CDR3 has 14 amino acids. CDR3 residues: CASSLDQGWGEQFF. Written as DNA, the CDR3 is TGTGCCAGCAGCTTGGATCAAGGCTGGGGCGAGCAGTTCTTC.

CDR3 nucleotide sequence: TGCGCCAGCAGCTTGTTAAGCGGGGGAGGGTACAATGAGCAGTTCTTC. It yields the protein CASSLLSGGGYNEQFF. The V and J genes are TRBV5-1 and TRBJ2-1, with 8 bases aligning to TRBD2. CDR3 length: 16 amino acids. With V trimmed by 1 base and J by 4 bases, 7 bases remained unmatched. Looked up from germline, CDR1 is SGHRS and CDR2 is YFSETQ.

The J gene is TRBJ1-1, the V gene TRBV4-3; no firm D call. Germline V gene data show CDR1 as LGHNA and CDR2 as YSLEER. This CDR3 spans 15 amino acids. Trimming took off 1 base at V and 0 bases at J, with 9 bases between the two ends. The CDR3 nucleotides are TGCGCCAGCAGCCAAGGACCCAGGATGAACACTGAAGCTTTCTTT. It is translated as CASSQGPRMNTEAFF.

The V gene is TRBV28, the J gene TRBJ2-5; 7 bases line up with TRBD2. The CDR3 is 13 residues long. CDR1 is MDHEN and CDR2 is SYDVKM in the germline V gene. V lost 7 bases and J lost 6; bases outside the gene matches: 8. Here the CDR3 reads CASTLGLEQTQYF. DNA for the CDR3: TGTGCCAGCACCCTTGGACTAGAACAGACCCAGTACTTC.

This rearrangement joins TRBV2 to TRBJ2-5; D gene unclear. Per germline, CDR1 SNHLY and CDR2 FYNNEI. This CDR3 contains 11 residues. Trimming took 2 bases from V and 5 from J, leaving 3 bases between them. CDR3 DNA sequence: TGTGCCAGCAGTGAATCGGAGACCCAGTACTTC. Protein sequence: CASSESETQYF. Drawing the rest from reference TRBV2 and TRBJ2-5, the complete variable domain is EPEVTQTPSHQVTQMGQEVILRCVPISNHLYFYWYRQILGQKVEFLVSFYNNEISEKSEIFDDQFSVERPDGSNFTLKIRSTKLEDSAMYFCASSESETQYFGPGTRLLVL.